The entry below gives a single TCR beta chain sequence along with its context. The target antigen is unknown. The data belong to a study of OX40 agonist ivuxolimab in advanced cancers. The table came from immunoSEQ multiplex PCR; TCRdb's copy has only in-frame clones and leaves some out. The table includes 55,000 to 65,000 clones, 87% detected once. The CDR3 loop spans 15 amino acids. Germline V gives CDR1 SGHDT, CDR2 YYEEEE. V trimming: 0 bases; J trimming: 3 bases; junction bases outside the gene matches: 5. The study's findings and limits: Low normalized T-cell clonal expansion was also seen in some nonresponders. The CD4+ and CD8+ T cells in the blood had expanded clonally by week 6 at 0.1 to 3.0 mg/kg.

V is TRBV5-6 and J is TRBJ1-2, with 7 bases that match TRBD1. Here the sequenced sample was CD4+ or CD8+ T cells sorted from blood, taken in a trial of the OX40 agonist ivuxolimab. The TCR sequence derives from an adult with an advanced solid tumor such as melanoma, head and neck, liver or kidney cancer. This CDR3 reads CASSLGTGGYYGYTF. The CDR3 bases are TGTGCCAGCAGCTTGGGGACAGGAGGGTACTATGGCTACACCTTC.